Below, one T cell receptor beta chain is given with its context. Its antigen target is currently unknown. The record has no base qualities; no much larger clone is one base away. The data were obtained in a study of T cells after yellow fever vaccination (dated by TCRdb to about 2019). Looking at the study overall: The SMART-Seq v4 Ultra Low Input RNA kit was used to prepare libraries from fractions with low cell numbers. To follow T-cell clones before and after both primary and booster YFV17D yellow fever vaccination, bulk TCR alpha and beta repertoires underwent longitudinal sequencing. The cohort comprised two healthy male donors, one aged 18 to 29 and one aged 30 to 40 years. Blood was collected at multiple timepoints before and after primary and secondary immunization, and bulk PBMC replicates and cell subsets were isolated. Findings and caveats that apply to the study as a whole: The secondary T-cell response was found to be weaker but faster than the primary response, with a peak reached on day 5 rather than on day 15. Because abundant contaminating clonotypes from the bulk population could be contained in FACS-sorted repertoires, computational filtering was required. After the booster, most of the clones that had expanded following primary vaccination were detected again (approximately 96% of CD4 and around 88% of CD8), which suggests that memory was broadly maintained. Only a couple of donors were included in the study, so the extent to which the findings can be generalized is limited. A small share of clonotypes was detected in both CD4 and CD8 compartments, with the overlap likely arising from convergent recombination.

The meaning of the sample's treatment or condition label: live attenuated yellow fever vaccine strain. At every blood-draw timepoint, two biological replicates of bulk PBMCs were collected. A standard Ficoll-Paque protocol was used to isolate PBMCs from peripheral blood. TriZol was used to extract RNA from bulk PBMCs, from CD4 and CD8 fractions, and from dextramer-positive and dextramer-negative fractions. The run used an Illumina NovaSeq 6000. TCR cDNA was synthesized by 5'RACE template switching, through which a universal primer site and unique molecular identifiers were introduced. cDNA synthesis was primed from both the TCR alpha and TCR beta constant segments. Library amplification used two PCR steps, and the second PCR step added sample barcodes and sequencing adapters. Sequencing of libraries was done on Illumina HiSeq 2500 (2x100 bp) or NovaSeq (2x150 bp). In the authors' own workflow: Reads were demultiplexed and collapsed into UMI consensus sequences with MIGEC, and V(D)J alignment was performed with MiXCR. Using edgeR on replicate PBMC samples, clonotypes were called vaccine-responding if FDR was below 0.01 and the log2 fold change was above 5 up to day 15. Bulk clonotypes were assigned CD4 or CD8 identity according to which sequenced CD4 or CD8 repertoire held them at higher abundance. TCRdb took the public reads, trimmed them with fastp at Q25, ran MiXCR for clone calling and kept in-frame beta chains. Rows with one shared CDR3 protein collapse into an entry with the most common genes and DNA. These V and J calls rely on TCRdb rather than the paper's analysis. Present in this sample are 250,000 to 400,000 distinct CDR3 sequences, approximately 4% of which were seen just once. The ten largest clones add up to around 25% of the sample.

Specimen: PBMCs, collected 5 days after the yellow fever booster vaccination. This sequence originates from a man in his late teens or twenties who received the YFV17D yellow fever vaccine.

The bases read TGTGCCAGCAGTTACTGGGCCGGGACAGGATTCACAGATACGCAGTATTTT. This translates into CASSYWAGTGFTDTQYF. The sequence links TRBV6-2 or TRBV6-3 to TRBJ2-3; the central 8 bases match TRBD1. V trim: 1 base; J trim: 2 bases; unmatched bases: 8. The CDR3 sequence holds 17 residues, the cysteine and phenylalanine included. Only CDR3 DNA remains: 51 bases, in frame from the first base. The germline V gene yields MNHEY for CDR1 and SVGEGT for CDR2.